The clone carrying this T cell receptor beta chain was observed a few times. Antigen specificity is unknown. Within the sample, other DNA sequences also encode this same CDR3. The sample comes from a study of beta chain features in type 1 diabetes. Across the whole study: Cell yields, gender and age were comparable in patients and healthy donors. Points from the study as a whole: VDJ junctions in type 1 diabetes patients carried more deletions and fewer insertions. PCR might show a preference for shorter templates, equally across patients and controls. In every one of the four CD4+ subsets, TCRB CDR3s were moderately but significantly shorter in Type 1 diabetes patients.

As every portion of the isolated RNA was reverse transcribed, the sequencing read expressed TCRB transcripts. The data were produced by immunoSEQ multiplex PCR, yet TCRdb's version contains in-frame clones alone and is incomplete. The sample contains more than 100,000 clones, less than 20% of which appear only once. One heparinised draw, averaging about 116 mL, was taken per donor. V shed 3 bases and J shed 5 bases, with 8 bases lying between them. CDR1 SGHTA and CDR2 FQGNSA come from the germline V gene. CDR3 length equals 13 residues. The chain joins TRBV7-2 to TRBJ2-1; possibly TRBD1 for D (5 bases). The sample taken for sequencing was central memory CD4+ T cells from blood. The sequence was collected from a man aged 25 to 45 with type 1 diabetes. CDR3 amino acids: CASSLSRDNEQFF. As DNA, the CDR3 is TGTGCCAGCAGCTTGTCCAGGGACAATGAGCAGTTCTTC.